These 10 T cell receptor beta chains were sequenced from one sample in a study of control samples from healthy donors and cancer patients. TCRdb's copy holds only in-frame clones and misses some; the assay was immunoSEQ multiplex PCR. The data hold 75,000 to 90,000 clones, with roughly 90% observed a single time. Sequenced: PBMCs. The receptors shown here come from a woman between 50 and 59 years old with colorectal cancer.

This clone was observed a single time. The rearrangement links TRBV9 to TRBJ1-6; the D is unclear. Deletions cut 0 bases from V and 7 bases from J, with 11 bases between. The CDR3 runs to 15 residues. The V gene's germline CDR1 is SGDLS and CDR2 YYNGEE. The CDR3 sequence is CASSVAVTGNSPLHF. The CDR3 DNA sequence: TGTGCCAGCAGCGTAGCAGTGACGGGGAATTCACCCCTCCACTTT.

This clone showed up just once. The chain employs TRBV28 and TRBJ1-2; no firm D call. The CDR3 extends over 13 amino acids. Germline CDR1 is MDHEN and CDR2 is SYDVKM. Trimming cost V 3 bases and J 5 bases, with 10 bases left between them. CDR3 sequence (DNA): TGTGCCAGCAGTTTGTGGCAGAATTATGGCTACACCTTC. Translated: CASSLWQNYGYTF.

J is TRBJ1-1 and V is TRBV5-1, with 7 bases fitting TRBD1. Per the germline V gene, CDR1 is SGHRS and CDR2 is YFSETQ. Trimming at V came to 0 bases and at J to 4 bases, leaving 9 bases not matched to a gene. The CDR3 has 16 amino acids. As DNA, the CDR3 is TGCGCCAGCAGCTTGGCGGGAGGGGGCGCGGTCACTGAAGCTTTCTTT. Protein sequence: CASSLAGGGAVTEAFF.

The V gene is TRBV6-4, the J gene TRBJ1-2; 7 nucleotides match TRBD1. V gave up 2 bases and J gave up 4 bases; unmatched junction bases: 7. CDR1 and CDR2 from the germline V gene are MRHNA and SNTAGT. There are 15 residues in the CDR3. The CDR3 is CASSDTGANLYGYTF. For the CDR3, the DNA is TGTGCCAGCAGTGACACAGGGGCTAACCTCTATGGCTACACCTTC.

This chain connects TRBV14 to TRBJ2-3, with 13 bases identical to TRBD2. The V and J ends lost 1 base and 7 bases, in that order; junction bases with no gene match: 2. The CDR3 is 15 amino acids. CDR1 is SGHDN, CDR2 FVKESK, per germline. CDR3 DNA sequence: TGTGCCAGCAGCCAAGCGGGACTAGCGGGGTATACGCAGTATTTT. Protein sequence: CASSQAGLAGYTQYF.

The chain is built from TRBV18 and TRBJ1-2, with 7 nucleotides matching TRBD1. This CDR3 has 15 residues. J gave up 7 bases and V 1 base, and 9 bases lay outside the gene matches. The germline CDR1 and CDR2 sequences are KGHSH and LQKENI. The chain's CDR3 is CASSPQGATPTGYTF. CDR3 DNA sequence: TGTGCCAGCTCACCACAGGGGGCCACCCCAACTGGCTACACCTTC. The full variable domain, completed using reference TRBV18 and TRBJ1-2, is NAGVMQNPRHLVRRRGQEARLRCSPMKGHSHVYWYRQLPEEGLKFMVYLQKENIIDESGMPKERFSAEFPKEGPSILRIQQVVRGDSAAYFCASSPQGATPTGYTFGSGTRLTVV.

V usage is TRBV5-1 and J usage is TRBJ1-4; D unresolved. CDR1 is SGHRS, CDR2 YFSETQ, per germline. This CDR3 has 17 amino acids. Trimming cost V 1 base and J 5 bases, with 18 bases left between them. The CDR3 here is CASSLFGPMGLNEKLFF. CDR3 nucleotides: TGCGCCAGCAGCTTGTTTGGGCCAATGGGCCTGAATGAAAAACTGTTTTTT.

This chain connects TRBV5-1 to TRBJ2-1; maybe TRBD2 (5 bases). This CDR3 has 14 residues. V was pared by 6 bases and J by 0 bases, with 10 bases between. From germline, CDR1 is SGHRS and CDR2 YFSETQ. This CDR3 reads CASNLGSSYNEQFF. Here the CDR3 DNA reads TGCGCCAGCAACCTAGGGAGCTCCTACAATGAGCAGTTCTTC.

The chain employs TRBV7-2 and TRBJ2-3; 11 bases fit TRBD2. Germline loops: CDR1 SGHTA, CDR2 FQGNSA. This CDR3 is 16 amino acids long. V trimming: 2 bases; J trimming: 3 bases; junction bases outside the gene matches: 4. Here the CDR3 DNA reads TGTGCCAGCAGCTTAATTGTAGCGGGGGGGACAGATACGCAGTATTTT. Amino acids: CASSLIVAGGTDTQYF. Variable domain in full (rest from reference TRBV7-2 and TRBJ2-3): GAGVSQSPSNKVTEKGKDVELRCDPISGHTALYWYRQSLGQGLEFLIYFQGNSAPDKSGLPSDRFSAERTGGSVSTLTIQRTQQEDSAVYLCASSLIVAGGTDTQYFGPGTRLTVL.

A word on this clone: Additional DNA sequences in this sample encode the identical CDR3. V gene TRBV14 combines with J gene TRBJ1-6, with D unresolved. Germline lookup yields CDR1 SGHDN and CDR2 FVKESK. The CDR3 is made up of 12 amino acids. Trimming stripped 3 bases from V and 7 bases from J, with 4 bases between. CDR3 sequence (DNA): TGTGCCAGCAGCCAGGGGAATTCACCCCTCCACTTT. Translating gives CASSQGNSPLHF.